The 15 T cell receptor beta chains below all came from one sample that was sequenced in a study of sequential checkpoint blockade in melanoma. Treatment: randomized to nivolumab then ipilimumab (arm A) or the reverse (arm B). Clones were read by immunoSEQ multiplex PCR, and TCRdb kept only the in-frame ones, dropping some. The sample has approximately 6,300 clones, about 24% seen once; the top ten hold around 9.8%. The input for sequencing was tumor tissue (inferred from file names), taken from a patient given nivolumab and ipilimumab in sequence. All receptors derive from a human donor with melanoma.

In its sample, this clone ranks as medium-sized. V is TRBV28 and J is TRBJ2-7; 9 nucleotides agree with TRBD2. The CDR3 sequence is 14 residues long. The germline V gene encodes CDR1 MDHEN and CDR2 SYDVKM. Germline trimming cut 5 bases from V and 5 bases from J; bases unmatched to any gene: 7. The CDR3 loop reads CASSPLGLANEQYF. The DNA for the CDR3 is TGTGCCAGCAGTCCCCTGGGACTAGCAAACGAGCAGTACTTC.

The gene calls are TRBV18 and TRBJ2-1, with TRBD2 matching over 7 bases. J gave up 6 bases and V 0 bases, and 5 bases lay outside the gene matches. The CDR3 spans 15 residues. Germline CDR1 and CDR2: KGHSH and LQKENI. CDR3 in amino acids: CASSPPGLGANEQFF. The CDR3 DNA sequence: TGTGCCAGCTCACCACCAGGACTAGGCGCCAATGAGCAGTTCTTC.

Judged by abundance, this clone is large (0.1 to 1%). CDR3 protein: CASSPTPNTWSFVQYF. The CDR3 region has the DNA TGTGCCAGCAGCCCTACTCCTAACACTTGGAGCTTTGTCCAGTACTTC. The genes are TRBV6-8 and TRBJ2-7, with D unclear. V lost 6 bases, J lost 10 bases, and 28 bases lay in between. Germline CDR1 and CDR2: MNHGY and SAAAGT. CDR3 length: 16 residues.

The chain carries TRBV11-3 and TRBJ2-7; TRBD2 is a possible D gene (5 bases). V dropped 5 bases and J dropped 6 bases, with 20 bases sitting between them. CDR1 is SGHNT and CDR2 is YENEEA in the germline V gene. The CDR3 loop spans 15 amino acids. In DNA form, the CDR3 reads TGTGCCAGCAGCCCCTTGGGAGCGGCCGCCCTCGAGCAGTACTTC. It yields the protein CASSPLGAAALEQYF.

This clone was recorded many times. The V gene is TRBV11-3, the J gene TRBJ1-4; a weak D match, TRBD1 (6 bases). CDR3 size: 14 residues. The V end lost 4 bases, the J end lost 8 bases, and 14 bases lay between the germline ends. Germline values: CDR1 SGHNT, CDR2 YENEEA. Here the CDR3 reads CASSSGLTGEKLFF. As DNA, the CDR3 is TGTGCCAGCAGCTCTGGATTGACAGGAGAAAAACTGTTTTTT.

There are many counts of this clone. The rearrangement joins TRBV2 to TRBJ2-4; D unclear. The V gene lost 6 bases and the J gene lost 1 base, with 13 bases spanning the gap. This CDR3 is built from 15 residues. Germline V gene sequence: CDR1 SNHLY, CDR2 FYNNEI. CDR3 sequence reads: CASRGFVSAKNIQYF. In DNA form, the CDR3 reads TGTGCCAGCAGGGGGTTTGTTTCGGCCAAAAACATTCAGTACTTC.

This clone was detected only a few times. Here the CDR3 reads CASSPPAQWSYNEQFF. The DNA of the CDR3 is TGTGCCAGCTCACCACCAGCTCAGTGGTCCTACAATGAGCAGTTCTTC. The V gene is TRBV18, the J gene TRBJ2-1; D gene unclear. V lost 0 bases, J lost 1 base, and 10 bases lay in between. Germline CDR1 reads KGHSH; CDR2 reads LQKENI. The CDR3 extends over 16 amino acids.

V usage is TRBV28 and J usage is TRBJ2-1; maybe TRBD2 (7 bases). CDR3 length: 14 amino acids. Germline V lookup: CDR1 MDHEN, CDR2 SYDVKM. V was cut by 5 bases and J by 4 bases, with 12 bases left in between. CDR3: CASSKGGGYNEQFF. For the CDR3, the DNA is TGTGCCAGCAGTAAAGGGGGGGGGTACAATGAGCAGTTCTTC. Filled out from reference TRBV28 and TRBJ2-1, the complete variable domain reads DVKVTQSSRYLVKRTGEKVFLECVQDMDHENMFWYRQDPGLGLRLIYFSYDVKMKEKGDIPEGYSVSREKKERFSLILESASTNQTSMYLCASSKGGGYNEQFFGPGTRLTVL.

This clone was seen many times. V usage is TRBV7-8 and J usage is TRBJ1-2, with TRBD1 matching over 8 bases. The CDR3 is 13 residues long. V shed 2 bases and J 7 bases; nucleotides not matched to a gene: 3. Germline assignment: CDR1 SGHVS and CDR2 FQNEAQ. CDR3 residues: CASSLQGARGYTF. DNA of the CDR3: TGTGCCAGCAGCTTACAGGGGGCGCGTGGCTACACCTTC.

Relative to its sample, this clone is medium-sized. The chain recombines TRBV11-3 with TRBJ1-1, with D unresolved. The germline V gene has CDR1 SGHNT and CDR2 YENEEA. V dropped 5 bases and J dropped 4 bases, with 14 bases sitting between them. The CDR3 consists of 14 residues. CDR3 DNA sequence: TGTGCCAGCAGCCCCGCCGGTTTGGCCACTGAAGCTTTCTTT. Translated: CASSPAGLATEAFF.

The chain has TRBV11-3 and TRBJ1-4; D gene ambiguous. V was pared by 5 bases and J by 3 bases, with 16 bases between. CDR3 length: 16 residues. CDR1 and CDR2 (germline): SGHNT, YENEEA. The CDR3 DNA is TGTGCCAGCAGCGTCAGACCCCCCGGTCCTAATGAAAAACTGTTTTTT. Protein product: CASSVRPPGPNEKLFF. The whole variable domain, remainder taken from reference TRBV11-3 and TRBJ1-4, is EAGVVQSPRYKIIEKKQPVAFWCNPISGHNTLYWYLQNLGQGPELLIRYENEEAVDDSQLPKDRFSAERLKGVDSTLKIQPAELGDSAVYLCASSVRPPGPNEKLFFGSGTQLSVL.

V is TRBV19 and J is TRBJ2-5; TRBD2 is a possible D gene (6 bases). Germline CDR1 LNHDA, CDR2 SQIVND (reference sequence). Trimming stripped 5 bases from V and 0 bases from J, with 16 bases between. This CDR3 has 16 amino acids. The CDR3 nucleotides read TGTGCCAGTAGTTCCTGGAGGGTCGGGTACCAAGAGACCCAGTACTTC. Protein product: CASSSWRVGYQETQYF.

The chain joins TRBV28 to TRBJ2-5; 8 bases agree with TRBD2. V shed 1 base and J 4 bases; nucleotides not matched to a gene: 5. The CDR3 length is 15 residues. Germline V gene sequence: CDR1 MDHEN, CDR2 SYDVKM. The CDR3: CASSLSAGEAETQYF. CDR3 sequence (DNA): TGTGCCAGCAGTTTATCAGCGGGAGAGGCAGAGACCCAGTACTTC. Full variable domain (rest looked up from reference TRBV28 and TRBJ2-5): DVKVTQSSRYLVKRTGEKVFLECVQDMDHENMFWYRQDPGLGLRLIYFSYDVKMKEKGDIPEGYSVSREKKERFSLILESASTNQTSMYLCASSLSAGEAETQYFGPGTRLLVL.

The chain uses TRBV14 and TRBJ2-1; 8 positions agree with TRBD2. The V gene end was trimmed by 4 bases and the J gene end by 3 bases; junction bases not matched to a gene: 14. Germline V gene data show CDR1 as SGHDN and CDR2 as FVKESK. This CDR3 comprises 18 residues. CDR3 nucleotides: TGTGCCAGCAGCCTATCTCGGGGAGCGGGAGTCAACTACAATGAGCAGTTCTTC. It translates to CASSLSRGAGVNYNEQFF.

V and J are TRBV19 and TRBJ1-5; possibly TRBD1 for D (5 bases). The CDR3 extends over 13 amino acids. The ends were cut back, 10 bases at V and 3 bases at J, with 13 bases in the middle. Per the germline V gene, CDR1 is LNHDA and CDR2 is SQIVND (reference sequence). This CDR3 reads CATAYRPNQPQHF. Here the CDR3 DNA reads TGTGCCACCGCGTACAGGCCCAATCAGCCCCAGCATTTT.